In this sample, the clone carrying this T cell receptor beta chain turned up many times. At one end the junction does not follow the germline gene, possibly because of a read error. The source of the sample is a study of blood T cells in healthy people across ages. Germline V gives CDR1 SSHAT, CDR2 FNYEAQ (reference sequence). The CDR3 extends over 15 amino acids. Alongside a J-beta primer mix, a sample-barcoded 5' primer served in a second PCR lasting roughly 6 to 11 cycles. TCRdb called the 5' RACE reads again in MiXCR, with one record for every CDR3 protein. This table has 750,000 to 950,000 distinct CDR3 sequences, 25% to 30% appearing once. This sample was also put to use in a study of T cells of mothers and their children. That source reports: Each mother gave over 8.5 million TCR beta CDR3 reads; each child, a few million.

The source material was blood. The chain joins TRBV7-7 to TRBJ2-1; 8 positions agree with TRBD2. The sequence was obtained from a woman in her thirties or forties in good health. The CDR3: CASSPGTSRYNEQFF. The CDR3 DNA reads TGTGCTAGCAGCCCCGGGACTAGTCGCTACAATGAGCAGTTCTTC.